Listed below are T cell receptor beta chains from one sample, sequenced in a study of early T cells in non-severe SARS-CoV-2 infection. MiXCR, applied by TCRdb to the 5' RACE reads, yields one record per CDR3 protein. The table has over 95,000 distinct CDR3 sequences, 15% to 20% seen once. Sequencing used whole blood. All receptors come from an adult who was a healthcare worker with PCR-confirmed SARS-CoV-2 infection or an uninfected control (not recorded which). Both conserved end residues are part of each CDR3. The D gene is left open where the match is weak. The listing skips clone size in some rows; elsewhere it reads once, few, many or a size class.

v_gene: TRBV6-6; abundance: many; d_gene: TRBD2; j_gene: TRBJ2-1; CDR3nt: TGTGCCAGCAGTTACGGGAGGATAGCGGGAGCAGACTACAATGAGCAGTTCTTC; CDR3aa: CASSYGRIAGADYNEQFF
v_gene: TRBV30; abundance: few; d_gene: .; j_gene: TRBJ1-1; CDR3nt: TGTGCCTGGAGTCCTACCGGGACTTTGGCTTTCTTT; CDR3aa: CAWSPTGTLAFF
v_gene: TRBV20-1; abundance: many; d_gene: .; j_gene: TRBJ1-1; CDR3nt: TGCAGTATAAGGACTCCGGGGGACACTGAAGCTTTCTTT; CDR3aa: CSIRTPGDTEAFF
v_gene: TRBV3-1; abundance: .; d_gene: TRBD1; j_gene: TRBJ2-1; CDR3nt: TGTGCCAGCAGCCAAGAACCACAGGGGATTCATGAGCAGTTCTTC; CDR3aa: CASSQEPQGIHEQFF
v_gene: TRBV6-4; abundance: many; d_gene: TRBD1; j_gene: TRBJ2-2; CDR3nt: TGTGCCAGCAGTAGAGGACAGGGGGCAACCGGGGAGCTGTTTTTT; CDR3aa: CASSRGQGATGELFF
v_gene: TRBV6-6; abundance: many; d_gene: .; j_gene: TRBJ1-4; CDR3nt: TGTGCCAGCAGTTACCATTTCTCCTCACCTAATGAAAAACTGTTTTTT; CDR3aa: CASSYHFSSPNEKLFF
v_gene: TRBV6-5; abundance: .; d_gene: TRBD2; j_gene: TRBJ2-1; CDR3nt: TGTGCCAGCAGACTCGGGGGGGCGGGTAATGAGCAGTTCTTC; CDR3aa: CASRLGGAGNEQFF
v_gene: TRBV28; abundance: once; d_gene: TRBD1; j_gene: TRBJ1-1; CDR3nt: TGTGCCAGCAGTCAGAGGACAGGAGGCACTGAAGCTTTCTTT; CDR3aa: CASSQRTGGTEAFF
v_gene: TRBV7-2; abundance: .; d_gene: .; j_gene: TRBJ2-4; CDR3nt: TGTGCCAGCAGCTCAAAGTTTTTAAAGAAAAACATTCAGTACTTC; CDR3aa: CASSSKFLKKNIQYF
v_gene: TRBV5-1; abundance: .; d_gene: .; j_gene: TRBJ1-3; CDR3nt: TGCGCCAGCAGCCCGACCAGCGCCGGAAACACCATATATTTT; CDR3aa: CASSPTSAGNTIYF
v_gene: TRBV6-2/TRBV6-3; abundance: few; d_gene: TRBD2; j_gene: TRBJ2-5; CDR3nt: TGTGCCAGCAGTTACCTCGCTAGCGGGGGGTACTACCAAGAGACCCAGTACTTC; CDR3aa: CASSYLASGGYYQETQYF
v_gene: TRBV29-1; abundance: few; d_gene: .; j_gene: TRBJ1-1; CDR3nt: TGCAGCGTTGAAGGCACGAAGAACACTGAAGCTTTCTTT; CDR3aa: CSVEGTKNTEAFF
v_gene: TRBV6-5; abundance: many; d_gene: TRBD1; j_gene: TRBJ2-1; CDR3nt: TGTGCCAGCAGTTACTATGGGACAGGGTATAATGAGCAGTTCTTC; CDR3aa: CASSYYGTGYNEQFF
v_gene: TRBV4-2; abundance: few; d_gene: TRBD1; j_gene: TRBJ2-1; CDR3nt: TGTGCCAGCAGCCAAGTCGTGGGACAGCCGTACAATGAGCAGTTCTTC; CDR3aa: CASSQVVGQPYNEQFF
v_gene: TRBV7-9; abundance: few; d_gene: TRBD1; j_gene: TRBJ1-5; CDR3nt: TGTGCCAGCAGCTTAGGGAGAGGACAGGACAATCAGCCCCAGCATTTT; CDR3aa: CASSLGRGQDNQPQHF
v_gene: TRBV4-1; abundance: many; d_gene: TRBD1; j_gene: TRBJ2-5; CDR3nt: TGCGCCAGCAGCCTCCGGGACAGCCAACTGGGGGAGACCCAGTACTTC; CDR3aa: CASSLRDSQLGETQYF
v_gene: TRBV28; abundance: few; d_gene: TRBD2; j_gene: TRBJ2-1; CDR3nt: TGTGCCAGCAGTGGGACTAGCCCATACAATGAGCAGTTCTTC; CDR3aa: CASSGTSPYNEQFF
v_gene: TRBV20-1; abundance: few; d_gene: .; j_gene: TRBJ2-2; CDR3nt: TGCAGTGCCGTCGGGACCCAGTATAGTTCGCGGGAGCTGTTTTTT; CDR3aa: CSAVGTQYSSRELFF
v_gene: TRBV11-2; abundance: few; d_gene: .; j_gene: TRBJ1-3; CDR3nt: TGTGCCAGCAGCTTAGATCGTTTAGCAGCTGGAAACACCATATATTTT; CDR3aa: CASSLDRLAAGNTIYF
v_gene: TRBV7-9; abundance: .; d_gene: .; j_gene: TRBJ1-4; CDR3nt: TGTGCCAGCAGCTTAGTAACAGGGCGTAATGAAAAACTGTTTTTT; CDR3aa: CASSLVTGRNEKLFF
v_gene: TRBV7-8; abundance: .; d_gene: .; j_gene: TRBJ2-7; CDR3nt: TGTGCCAGCAGCTTAGAGGACGGCCAATCTGACTACGAGCAGTACTTC; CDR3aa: CASSLEDGQSDYEQYF
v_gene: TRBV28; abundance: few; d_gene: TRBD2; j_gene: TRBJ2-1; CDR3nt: TGTGCCAGCAGTCCAGCCGGGGGGGCTTTGAATGAGCAGTTCTTC; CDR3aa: CASSPAGGALNEQFF
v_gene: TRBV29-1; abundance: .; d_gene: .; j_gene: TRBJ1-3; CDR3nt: TGCAGCGTTGTCTACTCTGGAAACACCATATATTTT; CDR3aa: CSVVYSGNTIYF
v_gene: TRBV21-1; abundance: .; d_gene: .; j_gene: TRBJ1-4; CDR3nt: TGTGCCAGCAGCACCGAGACAGGGGCTAATGAAAAACTGTTTTTT; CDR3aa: CASSTETGANEKLFF
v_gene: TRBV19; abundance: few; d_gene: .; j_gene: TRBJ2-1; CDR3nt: TGTGCCAGTAGCCGTCCCGGGGGCAATGAGCAGTTCTTC; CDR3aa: CASSRPGGNEQFF
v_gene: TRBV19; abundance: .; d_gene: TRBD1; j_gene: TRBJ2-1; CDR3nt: TGTGCCAGTAACAGACAGGGATTAAATGAGCAGTTCTTC; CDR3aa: CASNRQGLNEQFF
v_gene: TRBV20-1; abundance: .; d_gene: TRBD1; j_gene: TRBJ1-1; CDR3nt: TGCAGTGCCGTACATTCGACTTGGACAGGGGGATTCATGAACACTGAAGCTTTCTTT; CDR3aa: CSAVHSTWTGGFMNTEAFF
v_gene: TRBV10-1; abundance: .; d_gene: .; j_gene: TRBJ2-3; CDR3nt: TGCGCCAGCAGTGAGTCGAGGGGAGCAGATACGCAGTATTTT; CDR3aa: CASSESRGADTQYF
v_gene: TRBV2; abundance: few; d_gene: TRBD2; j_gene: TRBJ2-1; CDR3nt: TGTGCCAGCACCCGGGGCGGGGGGACCTACAATGAGCAGTTCTTC; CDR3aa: CASTRGGGTYNEQFF
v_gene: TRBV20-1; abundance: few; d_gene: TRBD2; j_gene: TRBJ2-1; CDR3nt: TGCAGTGCTCCTTTAGCGGGGGGGCCCTACAATGAGCAGTTCTTC; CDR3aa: CSAPLAGGPYNEQFF
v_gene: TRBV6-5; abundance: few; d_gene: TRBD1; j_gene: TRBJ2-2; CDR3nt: TGTGCCAGCAGTCGTCGGACAGGGGGCAGTACCGGGGAGCTGTTTTTT; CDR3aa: CASSRRTGGSTGELFF
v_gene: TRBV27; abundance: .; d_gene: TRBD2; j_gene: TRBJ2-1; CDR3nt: TGTGCCAGCAGTACAAGCGGGAGGGCCATCAATGAGCAGTTCTTC; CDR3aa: CASSTSGRAINEQFF
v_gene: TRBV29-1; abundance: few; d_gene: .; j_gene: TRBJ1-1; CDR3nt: TGCAGCGTCCACAAAGGAGATACTGAAGCTTTCTTT; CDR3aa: CSVHKGDTEAFF
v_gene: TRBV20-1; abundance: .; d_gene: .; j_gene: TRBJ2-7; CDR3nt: TGCAGTGCTAGTTCCAGGGTGATGGGCGAGCAGTACTTC; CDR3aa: CSASSRVMGEQYF
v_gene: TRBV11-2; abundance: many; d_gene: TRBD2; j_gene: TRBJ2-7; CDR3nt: TGTGCCAGCAGGGGGACTAGCGGGATTTACGAGCAGTACTTC; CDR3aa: CASRGTSGIYEQYF
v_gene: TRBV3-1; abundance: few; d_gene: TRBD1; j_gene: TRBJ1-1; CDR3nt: TGTGCCAGCAGCCAAGCTGGACAGGGGAACACTGAAGCTTTCTTT; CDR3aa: CASSQAGQGNTEAFF
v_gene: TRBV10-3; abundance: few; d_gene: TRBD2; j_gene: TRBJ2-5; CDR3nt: TGTGCCATCAGTGCCTCCGGGACTAGCGAGGAGACCCAGTACTTC; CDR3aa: CAISASGTSEETQYF
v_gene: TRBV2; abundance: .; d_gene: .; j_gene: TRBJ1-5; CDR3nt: TGTGCCAGCAGTGAAAGGGGGAGGCAGCCCCAGCATTTT; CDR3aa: CASSERGRQPQHF
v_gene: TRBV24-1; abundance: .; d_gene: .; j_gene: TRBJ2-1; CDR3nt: TGTGCCACCAGTGATGTCACAAGGAGCGATGAGCAGTTCTTC; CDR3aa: CATSDVTRSDEQFF
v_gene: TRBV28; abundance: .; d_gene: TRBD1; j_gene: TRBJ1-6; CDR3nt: TGTGCCAGCAATCCCCCACAGGGGGCTAAAGGTTCACCCCTCCACTTT; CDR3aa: CASNPPQGAKGSPLHF
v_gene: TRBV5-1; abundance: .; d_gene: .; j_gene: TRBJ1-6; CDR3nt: TGCGCCAGCAGCACATTGACCGGGACAAATGTAGTCAGCCTCCACTTT; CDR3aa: CASSTLTGTNVVSLHF
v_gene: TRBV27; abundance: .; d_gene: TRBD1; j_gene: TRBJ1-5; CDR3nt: TGTGCCAGCAGTCGGACAGGGGGGAATCAGCCCCAGCATTTT; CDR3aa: CASSRTGGNQPQHF
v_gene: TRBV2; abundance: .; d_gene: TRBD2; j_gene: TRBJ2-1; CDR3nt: TGTGCCGGGAGACGGGGACTAGTGGGGCATGAGCAGTTCTTC; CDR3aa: CAGRRGLVGHEQFF
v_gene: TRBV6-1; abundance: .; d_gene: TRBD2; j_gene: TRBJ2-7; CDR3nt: TGTGCCAGCATCCTAGCGGGAGGGACCTACGAGCAGTACTTC; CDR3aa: CASILAGGTYEQYF
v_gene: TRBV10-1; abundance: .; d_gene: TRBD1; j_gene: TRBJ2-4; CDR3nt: TGCGCCAGCAGTCCCGGGACAGGGACCGGGACCAAAAACATTCAGTACTTC; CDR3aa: CASSPGTGTGTKNIQYF